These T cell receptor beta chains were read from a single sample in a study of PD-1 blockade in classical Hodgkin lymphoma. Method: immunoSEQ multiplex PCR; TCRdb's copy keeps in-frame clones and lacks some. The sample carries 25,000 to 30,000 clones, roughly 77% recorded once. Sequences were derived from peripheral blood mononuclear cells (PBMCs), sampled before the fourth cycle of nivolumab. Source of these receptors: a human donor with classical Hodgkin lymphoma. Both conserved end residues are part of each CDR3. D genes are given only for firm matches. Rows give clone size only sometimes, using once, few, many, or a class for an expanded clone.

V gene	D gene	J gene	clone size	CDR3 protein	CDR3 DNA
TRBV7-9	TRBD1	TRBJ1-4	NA	CASSSRTGYLSF	TGTGCCAGCAGCTCACGGACAGGATATCTGAGTTTT
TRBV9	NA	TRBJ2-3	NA	CASSVVITPPGTQYF	TGTGCCAGCAGCGTAGTGATCACCCCTCCGGGAACGCAGTATTTT
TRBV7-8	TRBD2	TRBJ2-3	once	CASSPRTSGSGTDTQYF	TGTGCCAGCAGCCCTCGGACTAGCGGGAGTGGCACAGATACGCAGTATTTT
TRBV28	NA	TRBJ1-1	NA	CASSFRGTEAFF	TGTGCCAGCAGTTTTCGGGGAACTGAAGCTTTCTTT
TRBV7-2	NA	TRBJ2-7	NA	CASSFRTSYEQYF	TGTGCCAGCAGCTTCCGGACCTCGTACGAGCAGTACTTC
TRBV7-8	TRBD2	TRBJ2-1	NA	CASSLFGRTSAQSSYNEQFF	TGTGCCAGCAGCTTATTCGGTCGGACTAGCGCCCAAAGCTCCTACAATGAGCAGTTCTTC
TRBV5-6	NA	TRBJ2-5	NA	CASSSGATLRQVQETQYF	TGTGCCAGCAGCTCGGGCGCAACCTTAAGACAGGTGCAAGAGACCCAGTACTTC
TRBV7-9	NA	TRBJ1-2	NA	CASSLAGWYGYTF	TGTGCCAGCAGCTTGGCAGGGTGGTATGGCTACACCTTC
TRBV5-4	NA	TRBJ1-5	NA	CASSKGIGNQPQHF	TGTGCCAGCAGCAAGGGAATAGGCAACCAGCCCCAGCATTTT
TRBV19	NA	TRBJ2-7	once	CASSIRTARPYEQYF	TGTGCCAGTAGTATCCGGACAGCCCGACCCTACGAGCAGTACTTC
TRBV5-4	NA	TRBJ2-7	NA	CASSRGQNSYEQYF	TGTGCCAGCAGCCGCGGACAGAACTCCTACGAGCAGTACTTC
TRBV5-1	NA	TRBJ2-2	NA	CASSLDRAGELFF	TGCGCCAGCAGCTTGGACCGGGCCGGGGAGCTGTTTTTT
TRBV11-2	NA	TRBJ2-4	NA	CASSLDSALAKNIQYF	TGTGCCAGCAGCTTAGATTCCGCCCTAGCCAAAAACATTCAGTACTTC
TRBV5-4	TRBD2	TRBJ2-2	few	CASSPGLAGNTGELFF	TGTGCCAGCAGCCCGGGACTAGCGGGGAACACCGGGGAGCTGTTTTTT